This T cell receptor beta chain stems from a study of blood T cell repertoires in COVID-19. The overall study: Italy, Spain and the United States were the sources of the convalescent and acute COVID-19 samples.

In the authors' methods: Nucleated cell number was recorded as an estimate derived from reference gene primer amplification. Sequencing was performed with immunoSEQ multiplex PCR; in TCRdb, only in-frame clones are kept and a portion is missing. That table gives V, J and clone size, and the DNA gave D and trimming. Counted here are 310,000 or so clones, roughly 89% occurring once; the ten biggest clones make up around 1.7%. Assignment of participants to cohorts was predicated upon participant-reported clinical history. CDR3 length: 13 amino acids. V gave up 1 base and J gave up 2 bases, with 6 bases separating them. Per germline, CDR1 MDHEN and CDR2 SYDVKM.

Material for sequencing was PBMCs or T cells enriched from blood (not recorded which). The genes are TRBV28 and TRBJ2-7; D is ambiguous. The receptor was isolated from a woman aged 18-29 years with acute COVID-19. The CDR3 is CASSLYPAYEQYF. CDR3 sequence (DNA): TGTGCCAGCAGTTTATATCCCGCCTACGAGCAGTACTTC.